The T cell receptor beta chain described here comes from a study of CD8 T cells in ankylosing spondylitis. With V trimmed by 5 bases and J by 4 bases, 13 bases remained unmatched. The CDR3 runs 17 residues. Per germline, CDR1 SGHVS and CDR2 FNYEAQ. In its sample, this clonotype was seen many times. Its antigen remains unidentified. Study-wide findings and caveats: CD8+ cells made up the disease-linked clones, which were relatively rare in peripheral blood. The study identified a TCR beta motif of several highly homologous variants that appeared characteristic of ankylosing spondylitis blood. In synovial fluid and blood from reactive arthritis, some motif variants were previously reported.

Library preparation for TCR beta used quantitative 5'-RACE with molecular barcodes. TCRdb independently ran MiXCR on the 5' RACE reads; one entry per CDR3 protein. The sample has 200,000 to 250,000 distinct CDR3 sequences, about 7% seen once; the top ten hold 12% to 15%. V and J are TRBV7-6 and TRBJ2-1, with TRBD2 matching 8 bases. The receptor's source is a male donor with ankylosing spondylitis. The sequenced material came from blood, either unsorted or a sorted T cell fraction (not recorded which). CDR3 region: CASSLEVTSAFYNEQFF. Written as DNA, the CDR3 is TGTGCCAGCAGCCTAGAAGTGACTAGCGCCTTTTACAATGAGCAGTTCTTC.